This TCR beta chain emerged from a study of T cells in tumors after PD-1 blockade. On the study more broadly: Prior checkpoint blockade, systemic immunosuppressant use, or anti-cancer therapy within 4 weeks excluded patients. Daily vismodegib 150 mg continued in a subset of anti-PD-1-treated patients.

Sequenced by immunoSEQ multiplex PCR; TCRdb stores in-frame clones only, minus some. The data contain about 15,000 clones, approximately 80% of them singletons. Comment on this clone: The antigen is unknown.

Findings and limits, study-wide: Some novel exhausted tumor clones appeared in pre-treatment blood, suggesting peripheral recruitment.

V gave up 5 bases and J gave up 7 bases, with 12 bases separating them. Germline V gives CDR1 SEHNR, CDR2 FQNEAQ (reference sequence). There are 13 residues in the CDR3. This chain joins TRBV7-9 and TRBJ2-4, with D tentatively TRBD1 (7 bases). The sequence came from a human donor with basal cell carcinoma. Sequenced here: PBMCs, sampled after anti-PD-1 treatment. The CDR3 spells CASSPRGANIQYF. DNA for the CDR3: TGTGCCAGCAGCCCCAGGGGGGCCAACATTCAGTACTTC.